One sample yielded the 2 T cell receptor beta chains listed below, sequenced in a study of siplizumab effects on memory and regulatory T cells. The authors cocultured the mixed lymphocyte reaction cells at 37 degrees C for 6 days. TCRdb's copy holds only in-frame clones and misses some; the assay was immunoSEQ multiplex PCR. The repertoire holds 9,000 to 10,000 clones, about 40% seen once, with 8.5% to 9% in the top ten. The antigens of these receptors remain unknown. The sequencing input was CFSE-low (dividing) CD4+ T cells sorted from an allogeneic mixed lymphocyte reaction. These receptors originate from a human donor in good health; the cells came from an allogeneic mixed lymphocyte reaction.

The chain combines TRBV6-5 with TRBJ2-1; 11 bases match TRBD2. From germline, CDR1 is MNHEY and CDR2 SVGAGI. V was pared by 6 bases and J by 2 bases, with 3 bases of the junction left unmatched. The CDR3 has 15 residues. CDR3 coding DNA: TGTGCCAGCAGAAGACTAGCGGGACCCTACAATGAGCAGTTCTTC. It encodes CASRRLAGPYNEQFF.

CDR3 loop: CATSRGRSSPLHF. DNA of the CDR3: TGTGCCACCAGCAGAGGCCGGAGTTCACCCCTCCACTTT. The genes are TRBV15 and TRBJ1-6; D uncertain. The CDR3 is made up of 13 amino acids. V lost 1 base and J 9 bases, leaving 7 bases between the germline ends. Looked up from germline, CDR1 is LNHNV and CDR2 is YYDKDF (reference sequence).